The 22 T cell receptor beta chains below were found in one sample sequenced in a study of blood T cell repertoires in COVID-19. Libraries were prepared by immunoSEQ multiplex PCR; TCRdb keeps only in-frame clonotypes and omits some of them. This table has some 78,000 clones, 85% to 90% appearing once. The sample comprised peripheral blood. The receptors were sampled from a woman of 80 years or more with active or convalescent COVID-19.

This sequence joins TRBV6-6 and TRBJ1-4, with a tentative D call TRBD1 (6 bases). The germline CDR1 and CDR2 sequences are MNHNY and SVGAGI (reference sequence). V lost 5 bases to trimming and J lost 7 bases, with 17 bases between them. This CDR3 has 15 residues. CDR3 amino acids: CASSLLQGGAEKLFF. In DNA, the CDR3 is TGTGCCAGCAGTCTATTACAGGGTGGAGCTGAAAAACTGTTTTTT.

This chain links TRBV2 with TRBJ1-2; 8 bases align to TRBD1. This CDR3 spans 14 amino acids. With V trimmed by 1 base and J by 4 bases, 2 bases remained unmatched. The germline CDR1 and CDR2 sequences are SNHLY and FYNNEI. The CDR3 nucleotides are TGTGCCAGCAGTGAAGGGGGACAGGTCTATGGCTACACCTTC. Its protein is CASSEGGQVYGYTF.

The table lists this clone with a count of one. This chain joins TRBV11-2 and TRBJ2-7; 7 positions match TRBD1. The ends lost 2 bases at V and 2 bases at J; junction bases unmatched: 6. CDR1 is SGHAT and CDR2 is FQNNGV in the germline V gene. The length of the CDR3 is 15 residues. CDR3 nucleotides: TGTGCCAGCAGCTTAACAGGGGACGTAGCCTACGAGCAGTACTTC. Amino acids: CASSLTGDVAYEQYF.

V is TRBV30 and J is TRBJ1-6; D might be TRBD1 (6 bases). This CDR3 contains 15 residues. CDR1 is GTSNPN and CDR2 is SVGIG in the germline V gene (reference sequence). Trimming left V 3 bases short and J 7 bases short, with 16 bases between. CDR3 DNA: TGTGCCTGGAGGGAAGGGACATTAATGAATTCACCCCTCCACTTT. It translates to CAWREGTLMNSPLHF.

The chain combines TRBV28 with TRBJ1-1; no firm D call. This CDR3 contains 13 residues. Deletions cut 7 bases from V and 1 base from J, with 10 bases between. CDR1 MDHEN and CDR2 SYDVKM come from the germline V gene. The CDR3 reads CASTSTPNTEAFF. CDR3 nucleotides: TGTGCCAGCACCTCGACACCGAACACTGAAGCTTTCTTT.

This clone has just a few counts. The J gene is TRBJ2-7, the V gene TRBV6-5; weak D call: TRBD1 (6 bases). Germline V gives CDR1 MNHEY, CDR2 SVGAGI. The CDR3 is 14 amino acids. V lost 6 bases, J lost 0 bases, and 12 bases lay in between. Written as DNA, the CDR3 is TGTGCCAGCAGGAGACAGGAAAGCTCCTACGAGCAGTACTTC. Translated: CASRRQESSYEQYF.

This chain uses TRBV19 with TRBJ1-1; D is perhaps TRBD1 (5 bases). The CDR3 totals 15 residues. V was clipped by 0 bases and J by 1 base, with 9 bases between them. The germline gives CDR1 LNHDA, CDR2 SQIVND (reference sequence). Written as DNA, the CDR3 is TGTGCCAGTAGTATAGAAGGGGCGAGGAACACTGAAGCTTTCTTT. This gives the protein CASSIEGARNTEAFF. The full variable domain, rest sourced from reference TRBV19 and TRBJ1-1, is DGGITQSPKYLFRKEGQNVTLSCEQNLNHDAMYWYRQDPGQGLRLIYYSQIVNDFQKGDIAEGYSVSREKKESFPLTVTSAQKNPTAFYLCASSIEGARNTEAFFGQGTRLTVV.

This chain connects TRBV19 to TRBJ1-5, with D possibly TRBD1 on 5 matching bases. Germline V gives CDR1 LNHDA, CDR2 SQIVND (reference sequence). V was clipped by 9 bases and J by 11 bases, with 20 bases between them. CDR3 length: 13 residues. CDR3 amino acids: CASKPRGSRAQHF. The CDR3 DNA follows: TGTGCCAGCAAACCTCGGGGGAGCAGGGCCCAGCATTTT.

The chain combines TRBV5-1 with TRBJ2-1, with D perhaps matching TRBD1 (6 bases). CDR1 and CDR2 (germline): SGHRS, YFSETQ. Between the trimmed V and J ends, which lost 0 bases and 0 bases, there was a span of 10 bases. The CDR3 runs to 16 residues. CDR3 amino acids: CASSLGGRSSYNEQFF. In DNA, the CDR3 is TGCGCCAGCAGCTTGGGGGGGCGAAGCTCCTACAATGAGCAGTTCTTC.

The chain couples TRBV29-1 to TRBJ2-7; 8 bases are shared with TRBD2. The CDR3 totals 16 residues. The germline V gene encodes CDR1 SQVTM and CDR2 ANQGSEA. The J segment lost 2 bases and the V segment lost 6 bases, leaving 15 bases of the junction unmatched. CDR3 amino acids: CSVLGLSAGDPYEQYF. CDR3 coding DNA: TGCAGCGTCCTCGGGCTCTCAGCGGGGGACCCCTACGAGCAGTACTTC.

CDR3 residues: CASSRTRDRYYEQYF. CDR3 coding DNA: TGCGCCAGCAGCAGAACAAGAGACAGATACTACGAGCAGTACTTC. The chain is built from TRBV5-1 and TRBJ2-7, with D possibly matching TRBD1 (5 bases). Germline values: CDR1 SGHRS, CDR2 YFSETQ. The CDR3 contains 15 residues. The germline V and J ends were trimmed by 4 bases and 3 bases, with 17 bases remaining between them.

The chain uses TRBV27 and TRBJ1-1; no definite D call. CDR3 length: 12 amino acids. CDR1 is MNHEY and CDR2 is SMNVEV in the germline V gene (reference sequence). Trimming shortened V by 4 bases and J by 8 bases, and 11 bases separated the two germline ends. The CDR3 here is CASSSSYNEAFF. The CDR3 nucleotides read TGTGCCAGCAGTTCCTCTTACAACGAAGCTTTCTTT.

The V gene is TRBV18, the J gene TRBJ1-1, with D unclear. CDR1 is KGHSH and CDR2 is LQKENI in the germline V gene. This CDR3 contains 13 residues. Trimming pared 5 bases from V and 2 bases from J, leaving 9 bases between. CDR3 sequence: CASSVQTNTEAFF. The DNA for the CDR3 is TGTGCCAGCTCAGTCCAGACAAACACTGAAGCTTTCTTT. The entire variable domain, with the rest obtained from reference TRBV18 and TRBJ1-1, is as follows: NAGVMQNPRHLVRRRGQEARLRCSPMKGHSHVYWYRQLPEEGLKFMVYLQKENIIDESGMPKERFSAEFPKEGPSILRIQQVVRGDSAAYFCASSVQTNTEAFFGQGTRLTVV.

CDR3 nucleotides: TGTGCCAGCAGCTCCACCCCGTTAAGTGGGACCCTAGCGAATGAGCAGTTCTTC. Translating gives CASSSTPLSGTLANEQFF. The rearrangement uses TRBV5-6 and TRBJ2-1, with a weak D call TRBD2 (6 bases). Trimming left V 3 bases short and J 7 bases short, with 26 bases between. The CDR3 totals 18 residues. The germline CDR1 and CDR2 sequences are SGHDT and YYEEEE.

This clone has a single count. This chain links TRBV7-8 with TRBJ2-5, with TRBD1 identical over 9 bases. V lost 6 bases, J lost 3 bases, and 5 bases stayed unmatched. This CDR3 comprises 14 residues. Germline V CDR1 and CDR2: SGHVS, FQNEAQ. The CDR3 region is CASRYRGREETQYF. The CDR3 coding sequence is TGTGCCAGCAGATACAGGGGGCGCGAAGAGACCCAGTACTTC.

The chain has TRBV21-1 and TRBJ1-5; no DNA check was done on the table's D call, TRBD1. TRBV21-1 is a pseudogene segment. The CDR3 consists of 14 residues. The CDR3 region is CASMGARSNQPQHF. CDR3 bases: TGTGCCAGCATGGGGGCCCGAAGCAATCAGCCCCAGCATTTT.

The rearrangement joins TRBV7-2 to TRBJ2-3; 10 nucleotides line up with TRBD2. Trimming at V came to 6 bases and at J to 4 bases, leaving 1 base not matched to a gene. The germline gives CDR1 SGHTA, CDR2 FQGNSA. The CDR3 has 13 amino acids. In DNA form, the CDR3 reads TGTGCCAGCAGGAGCGGGAGGGCAGATACGCAGTATTTT. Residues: CASRSGRADTQYF.

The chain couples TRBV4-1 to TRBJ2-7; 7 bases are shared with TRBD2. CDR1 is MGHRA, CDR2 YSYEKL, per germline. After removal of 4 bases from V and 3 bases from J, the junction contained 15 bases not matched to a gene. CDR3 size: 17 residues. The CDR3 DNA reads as TGCGCCAGCAGCCGACTAGCCGGACTACAAGGAGTCTACGAGCAGTACTTC. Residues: CASSRLAGLQGVYEQYF.

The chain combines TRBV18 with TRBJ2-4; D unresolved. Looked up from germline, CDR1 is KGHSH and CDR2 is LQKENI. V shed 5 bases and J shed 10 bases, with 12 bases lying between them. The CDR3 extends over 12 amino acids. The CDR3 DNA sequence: TGTGCCAGCTCAGATGCATTCGGGATTCAGTACTTC. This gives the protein CASSDAFGIQYF. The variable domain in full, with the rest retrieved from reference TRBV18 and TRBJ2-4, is NAGVMQNPRHLVRRRGQEARLRCSPMKGHSHVYWYRQLPEEGLKFMVYLQKENIIDESGMPKERFSAEFPKEGPSILRIQQVVRGDSAAYFCASSDAFGIQYFGAGTRLSVL.

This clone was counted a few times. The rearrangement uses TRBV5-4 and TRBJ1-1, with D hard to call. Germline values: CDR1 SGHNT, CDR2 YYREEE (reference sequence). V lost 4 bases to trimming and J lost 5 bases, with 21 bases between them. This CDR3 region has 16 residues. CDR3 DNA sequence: TGTGCCAGCAGCAACGACGGTCGCAGACTTGATACTGAAGCTTTCTTT. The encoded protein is CASSNDGRRLDTEAFF. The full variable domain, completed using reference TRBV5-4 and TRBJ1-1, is ETGVTQSPTHLIKTRGQQVTLRCSSQSGHNTVSWYQQALGQGPQFIFQYYREEENGRGNFPPRFSGLQFPNYSSELNVNALELDDSALYLCASSNDGRRLDTEAFFGQGTRLTVV.

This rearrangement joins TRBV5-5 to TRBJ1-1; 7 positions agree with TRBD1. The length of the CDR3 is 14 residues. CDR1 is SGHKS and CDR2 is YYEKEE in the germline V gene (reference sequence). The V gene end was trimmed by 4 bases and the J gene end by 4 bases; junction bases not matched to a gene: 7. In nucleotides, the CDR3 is TGTGCCAGCAGCCCAAGGACAGGAGGCACTGAAGCTTTCTTT. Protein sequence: CASSPRTGGTEAFF.

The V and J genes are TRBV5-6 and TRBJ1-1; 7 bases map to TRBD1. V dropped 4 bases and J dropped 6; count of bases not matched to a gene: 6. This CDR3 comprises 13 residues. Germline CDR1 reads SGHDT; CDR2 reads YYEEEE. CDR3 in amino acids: CASSRITGAEAFF. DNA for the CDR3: TGTGCCAGCAGCAGGATTACAGGGGCTGAAGCTTTCTTT. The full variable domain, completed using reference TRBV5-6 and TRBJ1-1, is DAGVTQSPTHLIKTRGQQVTLRCSPKSGHDTVSWYQQALGQGPQFIFQYYEEEERQRGNFPDRFSGHQFPNYSSELNVNALLLGDSALYLCASSRITGAEAFFGQGTRLTVV.